This T cell receptor beta chain emerged from a study of T cells in localized non-small cell lung cancer. Study results and caveats: In adjacent lung appeared a median 57 of the top 100 tumor clones. Sequencing, confined to only one tumor region, leaves heterogeneity possible. Elevated blood T cell density was associated with longer overall survival. Clonality of T cells reached its maximum in uninvolved adjacent lung, surpassing tumor.

A word on this clone: Its target is unknown.

CDR3 length: 15 residues. Germline values: CDR1 SGDLS, CDR2 YYNGEE. Trimming took 0 bases from V and 4 from J, leaving 14 bases between them. The protocol was immunoSEQ multiplex PCR, while the TCRdb copy is restricted to in-frame clones and leaves out a portion. The table has about 18,000 clones, approximately 82% seen once; the top ten hold roughly 23%. Sequencing used peripheral blood, obtained before any cancer treatment. This sequence was found in a female donor at least 60 years old with stage I lung adenocarcinoma. The chain uses TRBV9 and TRBJ2-7; maybe TRBD1 (8 bases). The chain's CDR3 is CASSVAQGGFYEQYF. The CDR3 DNA is TGTGCCAGCAGCGTAGCACAGGGGGGGTTTTACGAGCAGTACTTC. The full variable domain, in which reference TRBV9 and TRBJ2-7 provide the parts outside the CDR3, is DSGVTQTPKHLITATGQRVTLRCSPRSGDLSVYWYQQSLDQGLQFLIQYYNGEERAKGNILERFSAQQFPDLHSELNLSSLELGDSALYFCASSVAQGGFYEQYFGPGTRLTVT.